These 29 T cell receptor beta chains originate from one sample sequenced in a study of blood T cell repertoires in COVID-19. Only in-frame clones appear in the TCRdb table, and some are missing; sequencing was by immunoSEQ multiplex PCR. The table records about 160,000 clones, about 85% of them present only once. Sequences were obtained from peripheral blood. The receptors derive from a human donor with acute or convalescent COVID-19. The donor label of this sample is uncertain.

Here the CDR3 DNA reads TGTGCCAGCAGTCGGACAGGGGGCCCCTCCTATAATTCACCCCTCCACTTT. This codes for CASSRTGGPSYNSPLHF. The chain couples TRBV2 to TRBJ1-6; TRBD1 agrees at 11 bases. Per the germline V gene, CDR1 is SNHLY and CDR2 is FYNNEI. With 5 bases clipped from V and 0 bases from J, the junction kept 3 bases outside the gene matches. The CDR3 length is 17 residues.

The chain joins TRBV5-6 to TRBJ2-7; D uncertain. The CDR3 covers 12 residues. V lost 0 bases and J lost 3, with 4 bases in between. Germline values: CDR1 SGHDT, CDR2 YYEEEE. The CDR3 loop reads CASSLAHYEQYF. The CDR3 DNA follows: TGTGCCAGCAGCTTGGCCCACTACGAGCAGTACTTC.

V is TRBV7-6 and J is TRBJ1-2; D is possibly TRBD1 (6 bases). Germline loops: CDR1 SGHVS, CDR2 FNYEAQ. Between the trimmed V and J ends, which lost 2 bases and 5 bases, there was a span of 9 bases. The CDR3 contains 13 residues. The CDR3 region is CASSLSGDYGYTF. The CDR3 DNA follows: TGTGCCAGCAGCTTATCAGGGGATTATGGCTACACCTTC.

The V and J genes are TRBV25-1 and TRBJ1-1; possible D gene TRBD1, 6 bases. Germline-derived CDR1 and CDR2 are MGHDK and SYGVNS. V shed 4 bases and J shed 0 bases, with 12 bases lying between them. This CDR3 is built from 15 residues. For the CDR3, the DNA is TGTGCCAGCAGTGGGTACAGGGCTATGAACACTGAAGCTTTCTTT. It encodes CASSGYRAMNTEAFF.

The chain carries TRBV6-5 and TRBJ2-7, with D possibly TRBD2 on 7 matching bases. The V gene's germline CDR1 is MNHEY and CDR2 SVGAGI. V lost 2 bases, J lost 5 bases, and 13 bases lay in between. This CDR3 has 14 amino acids. CDR3 in amino acids: CASSYAGAADEQYF. The CDR3 DNA reads TGTGCCAGCAGTTACGCGGGGGCTGCTGACGAGCAGTACTTC.

The chain links TRBV12-5 to TRBJ2-3; 7 nucleotides match TRBD2. The CDR3 length is 13 residues. Looked up from germline, CDR1 is LGHNT and CDR2 is FRNRAP. V trimming: 6 bases; J trimming: 4 bases; junction bases outside the gene matches: 4. CDR3 region: CASGKAGPDTQYF. The CDR3 DNA sequence: TGTGCTAGTGGGAAAGCGGGGCCAGATACGCAGTATTTT.

The J gene is TRBJ1-2, the V gene TRBV6-5; D possibly corresponds to TRBD1 (5 bases). V shed 4 bases and J shed 5 bases, with 14 bases lying between them. Germline CDR1 MNHEY, CDR2 SVGAGI. CDR3 size: 14 residues. CDR3 sequence: CASSSDRAPYGYTF. In nucleotides, the CDR3 is TGTGCCAGCAGTTCCGACAGAGCGCCTTATGGCTACACCTTC.

This clone came up once. The V gene is TRBV9, the J gene TRBJ1-5; D is ambiguous. The CDR3 consists of 14 residues. V was cut by 4 bases and J by 2 bases, with 10 bases left in between. Germline CDR1 SGDLS, CDR2 YYNGEE. The CDR3 here is CASSLDNGNQPQHF. In DNA form, the CDR3 reads TGTGCCAGCAGCCTTGACAACGGCAATCAGCCCCAGCATTTT.

The chain employs TRBV2 and TRBJ1-4; 12 nucleotides align to TRBD1. Trimming removed 0 bases from V and 2 bases from J; junction bases left unmatched: 4. The CDR3 contains 18 residues. The germline gives CDR1 SNHLY, CDR2 FYNNEI. The CDR3 DNA is TGTGCCAGCAGTGAAGCCGGGGGACAGGGGGCGACTAATGAAAAACTGTTTTTT. Protein product: CASSEAGGQGATNEKLFF.

The chain recombines TRBV9 with TRBJ2-1, with D maybe TRBD1 (6 bases). Germline V CDR1 and CDR2: SGDLS, YYNGEE. V gave up 3 bases and J gave up 9 bases, with 19 bases separating them. This CDR3 region has 15 residues. CDR3 sequence (DNA): TGTGCCAGCAGCGCCCAGACAGGACGGAACGCTGAGCAGTTCTTC. Protein: CASSAQTGRNAEQFF.

Turning to this clone: A read error may account for a junction end that differs from germline. The chain joins TRBV7-9 to TRBJ1-3; 7 bases map to TRBD1. This CDR3 has 11 residues. Germline CDR1 reads SEHNR; CDR2 reads FQNEAQ (reference sequence). In DNA form, the CDR3 reads TGTGCCAGCAGCTTCGACCGGGACAGTGTCTTT. The encoded protein is CASSFDRDSVF.

The chain couples TRBV5-5 to TRBJ2-1; the D is unclear. Trimming shortened V by 4 bases and J by 4 bases, and 9 bases separated the two germline ends. Germline CDR1 SGHKS, CDR2 YYEKEE (reference sequence). The CDR3 is 13 residues long. CDR3 sequence (DNA): TGTGCCAGCAGCCCGAGGATGTACAATGAGCAGTTCTTC. Protein: CASSPRMYNEQFF.

The chain combines TRBV5-1 with TRBJ2-1; 10 bases agree with TRBD2. Germline CDR1 SGHRS, CDR2 YFSETQ. Unmatched junction bases numbered 5, after V lost 1 base and J lost 4 bases. The CDR3 totals 16 residues. The CDR3 reads CASSLIAGGGYNEQFF. DNA of the CDR3: TGCGCCAGCAGCTTGATAGCGGGGGGCGGTTACAATGAGCAGTTCTTC. Filled out from reference TRBV5-1 and TRBJ2-1, the complete variable domain reads KAGVTQTPRYLIKTRGQQVTLSCSPISGHRSVSWYQQTPGQGLQFLFEYFSETQRNKGNFPGRFSGRQFSNSRSEMNVSTLELGDSALYLCASSLIAGGGYNEQFFGPGTRLTVL.

The gene calls are TRBV30 and TRBJ1-1; unclear D gene. The CDR3 contains 14 residues. Trimming cost V 0 bases and J 1 base, with 9 bases left between them. Germline CDR1 is GTSNPN and CDR2 is SVGIG (reference sequence). The CDR3 protein is CAWSVLLRNTEAFF. In nucleotides, the CDR3 is TGTGCCTGGAGTGTACTGTTGAGGAACACTGAAGCTTTCTTT.

The chain links TRBV4-1 to TRBJ2-3, with 11 bases matching TRBD2. The junction had 8 bases not matched to a gene; V was cut back by 1 base and J by 2 bases. The CDR3 contains 18 residues. Per the germline V gene, CDR1 is MGHRA and CDR2 is YSYEKL. The CDR3 coding sequence is TGCGCCAGCAGCCAAGCGAAAGGACTAGCGGGCATCACAGATACGCAGTATTTT. As protein: CASSQAKGLAGITDTQYF.

The chain recombines TRBV28 with TRBJ2-1; 11 bases are a match to TRBD2. J gave up 1 base and V 4 bases, and 3 bases lay outside the gene matches. The CDR3 totals 16 residues. Germline assignment: CDR1 MDHEN and CDR2 SYDVKM. The chain's CDR3 is CASSSLAGGSYNEQFF. In nucleotides, the CDR3 is TGTGCCAGCAGTTCCTTAGCGGGGGGGTCCTACAATGAGCAGTTCTTC.

The rearrangement uses TRBV7-2 and TRBJ1-2; tentative D call: TRBD1 (5 bases). CDR3 length: 16 residues. The V end lost 1 base, the J end lost 5 bases, and 17 bases lay between the germline ends. Germline assignment: CDR1 SGHTA and CDR2 FQGNSA. For the CDR3, the DNA is TGTGCCAGCAGCTTAGGGTTGGGGGGTCAAGGTTATGGCTACACCTTC. Translation: CASSLGLGGQGYGYTF.

The chain has TRBV7-9 and TRBJ1-2, with 10 nucleotides matching TRBD1. The germline gives CDR1 SEHNR, CDR2 FQNEAQ (reference sequence). There are 13 residues in the CDR3. J gave up 8 bases and V 4 bases, and 4 bases lay outside the gene matches. The CDR3 is CASSWDRGGGYTF. The CDR3 coding sequence is TGTGCCAGCAGCTGGGACAGGGGTGGCGGCTACACCTTC.

In regard to this clone: One end of the junction varies from germline; a read error may be responsible. The J gene is TRBJ1-2, the V gene TRBV7-8; TRBD1 is a possible D gene (6 bases). The CDR3 contains 13 residues. Germline-derived CDR1 and CDR2 are SGHVS and FQNEAQ. In DNA, the CDR3 is TGTGCCGGCAGCCAGGGGACATTCTATGGCTACACCTTC. Protein product: CAGSQGTFYGYTF.

V gene TRBV7-8 combines with J gene TRBJ1-5; 12 positions agree with TRBD1. This CDR3 contains 18 residues. Germline assignment: CDR1 SGHVS and CDR2 FQNEAQ. With 2 bases clipped from V and 4 bases from J, the junction kept 9 bases outside the gene matches. CDR3 DNA: TGTGCCAGCAGCTTATCCCTTTGGGACAGGGGGCGAAATCAGCCCCAGCATTTT. Residues: CASSLSLWDRGRNQPQHF.

This clone was seen a handful of times. At one end the junction does not follow the germline gene, possibly because of a read error. V usage is TRBV11-3 and J usage is TRBJ1-6; D is undetermined. Looked up from germline, CDR1 is SGHNT and CDR2 is YENEEA. CDR3 length: 13 residues. CDR3 coding DNA: TGTGCCAGCACCTTACGAGTGGATTCACCCCTCCACTTT. Its translation is CASTLRVDSPLHF.

With regard to this clone: Relative to the germline gene, one junction end is altered; a read error may explain this. The chain recombines TRBV4-3 with TRBJ2-7; TRBD1 agrees at 7 bases. Germline lookup yields CDR1 LGHNA and CDR2 YSLEER. There are 14 residues in the CDR3. CDR3 region: CASSPRTGDYKQYF. CDR3 DNA sequence: TGCGCCAGCAGCCCCCGGACAGGAGACTACAAGCAGTACTTC.

The rearrangement joins TRBV4-3 to TRBJ1-1; the match to TRBD1 covers 9 bases. With 0 bases clipped from V and 8 bases from J, the junction kept 4 bases outside the gene matches. Germline-derived CDR1 and CDR2 are LGHNA and YSLEER. CDR3 length: 14 residues. CDR3 in amino acids: CASSQEVTGGEAFF. The CDR3 DNA reads TGCGCCAGCAGCCAAGAGGTGACAGGGGGAGAAGCTTTCTTT.

A single count supports this clone. The gene calls are TRBV19 and TRBJ2-3; tentatively, D is TRBD2 (5 bases). From germline, CDR1 is LNHDA and CDR2 SQIVND (reference sequence). The CDR3 is 15 amino acids. Trimming cost V 2 bases and J 0 bases, with 9 bases left between them. The CDR3 sequence: CASSIRGPSTDTQYF. In DNA form, the CDR3 reads TGTGCCAGTAGTATACGCGGGCCCAGCACAGATACGCAGTATTTT.

J is TRBJ1-2 and V is TRBV9; perhaps TRBD1 as D (5 bases). Trimming took off 4 bases at V and 4 bases at J, with 14 bases between the two ends. CDR1 SGDLS and CDR2 YYNGEE come from the germline V gene. The CDR3 extends over 14 amino acids. CDR3 in amino acids: CASSNGGSGYGYTF. The CDR3 DNA follows: TGTGCCAGCAGCAACGGGGGGTCGGGCTATGGCTACACCTTC.

The table lists this clone with a few counts. The chain carries TRBV27 and TRBJ2-2; possible D gene TRBD2, 5 bases. Looked up from germline, CDR1 is MNHEY and CDR2 is SMNVEV (reference sequence). Deletions cut 11 bases from V and 6 bases from J, with 19 bases between. This CDR3 is built from 14 residues. For the CDR3, the DNA is TGTGCCCCTAGGGCGGGCCGCCGGGCCGGGGAGCTGTTTTTT. Translation gives CAPRAGRRAGELFF.

The V gene is TRBV15, the J gene TRBJ2-1, with TRBD2 as a possible D gene (6 bases). This CDR3 contains 14 residues. Germline CDR1 is LNHNV and CDR2 is YYDKDF (reference sequence). V lost 3 bases, J lost 6 bases, and 12 bases lay in between. This CDR3 reads CATSRWTKPNEQFF. CDR3 DNA: TGTGCCACCAGCAGGTGGACTAAGCCCAATGAGCAGTTCTTC.

J is TRBJ2-6 and V is TRBV19; no clear D gene. The CDR3 runs 13 residues. From germline, CDR1 is LNHDA and CDR2 SQIVND (reference sequence). V lost 8 bases and J 2 bases, leaving 7 bases between the germline ends. CDR3 coding DNA: TGTGCCAGTTCTGAGACTGGGGCCAACGTCCTGACTTTC. It encodes CASSETGANVLTF.

This chain joins TRBV6-5 and TRBJ1-1; D gene uncertain. This CDR3 has 15 residues. V lost 0 bases to trimming and J lost 0 bases, with 8 bases between them. Germline V CDR1 and CDR2: MNHEY, SVGAGI. CDR3 sequence reads: CASSYSFELNTEAFF. CDR3 nucleotides: TGTGCCAGCAGTTACTCGTTTGAGCTGAACACTGAAGCTTTCTTT.